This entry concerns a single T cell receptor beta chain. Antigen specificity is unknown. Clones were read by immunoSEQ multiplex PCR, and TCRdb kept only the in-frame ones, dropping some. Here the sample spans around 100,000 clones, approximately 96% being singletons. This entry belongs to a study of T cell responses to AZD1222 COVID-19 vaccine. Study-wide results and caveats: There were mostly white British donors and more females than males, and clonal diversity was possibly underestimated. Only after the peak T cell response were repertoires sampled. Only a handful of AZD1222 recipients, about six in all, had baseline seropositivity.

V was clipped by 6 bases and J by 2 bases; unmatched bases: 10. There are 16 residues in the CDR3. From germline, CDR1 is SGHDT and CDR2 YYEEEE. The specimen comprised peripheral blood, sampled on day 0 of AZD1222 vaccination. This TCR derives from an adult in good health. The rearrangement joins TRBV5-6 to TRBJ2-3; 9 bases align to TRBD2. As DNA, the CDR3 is TGTGCCAGCACCGGGGGAGCGGGAGGAGTCACAGATACGCAGTATTTT. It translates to CASTGGAGGVTDTQYF.